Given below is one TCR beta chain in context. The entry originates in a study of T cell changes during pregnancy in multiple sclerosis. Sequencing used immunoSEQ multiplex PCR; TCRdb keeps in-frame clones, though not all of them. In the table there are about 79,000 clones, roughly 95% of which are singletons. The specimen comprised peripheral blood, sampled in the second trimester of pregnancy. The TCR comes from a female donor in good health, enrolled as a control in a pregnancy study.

For the CDR3, the DNA is TGTGCCAGCAGCTTAGGGACCAATATGGGGGACATGAACACTGAAGCTTTCTTT. Its translation is CASSLGTNMGDMNTEAFF. The J gene is TRBJ1-1, the V gene TRBV7-6; D is perhaps TRBD1 (6 bases). This CDR3 is built from 18 residues. Trimming removed 1 base from V and 0 bases from J, with 18 bases in between. CDR1 SGHVS and CDR2 FNYEAQ come from the germline V gene.